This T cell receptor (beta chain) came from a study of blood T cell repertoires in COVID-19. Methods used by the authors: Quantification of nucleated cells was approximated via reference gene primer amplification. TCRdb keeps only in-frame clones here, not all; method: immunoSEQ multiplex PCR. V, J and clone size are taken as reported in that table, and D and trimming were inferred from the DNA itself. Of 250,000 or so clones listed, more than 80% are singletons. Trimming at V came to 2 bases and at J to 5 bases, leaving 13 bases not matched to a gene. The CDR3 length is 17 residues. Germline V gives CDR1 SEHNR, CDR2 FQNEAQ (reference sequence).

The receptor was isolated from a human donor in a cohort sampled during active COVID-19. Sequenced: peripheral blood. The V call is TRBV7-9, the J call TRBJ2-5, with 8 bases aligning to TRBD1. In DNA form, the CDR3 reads TGTGCCAGCAGCTTAAGTTCGGGACAGGCTGGGAGTGAGACCCAGTACTTC. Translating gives CASSLSSGQAGSETQYF.